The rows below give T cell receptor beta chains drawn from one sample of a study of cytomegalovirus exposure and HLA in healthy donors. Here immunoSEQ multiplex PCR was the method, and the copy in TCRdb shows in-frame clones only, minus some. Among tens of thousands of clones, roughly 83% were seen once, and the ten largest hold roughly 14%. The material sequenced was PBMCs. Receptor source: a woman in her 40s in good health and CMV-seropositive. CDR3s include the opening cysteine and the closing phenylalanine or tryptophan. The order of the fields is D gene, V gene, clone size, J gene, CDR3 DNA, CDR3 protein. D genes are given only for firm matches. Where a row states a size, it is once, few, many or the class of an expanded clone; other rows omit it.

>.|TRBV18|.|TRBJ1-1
TGTGCCAGCTCACCGGGACAACAGAACACTGAAGCTTTCTTT
CASSPGQQNTEAFF
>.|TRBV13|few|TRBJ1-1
TGTGCCAGCAGCCACCAACAGGGAGTAGAAGCTTTCTTT
CASSHQQGVEAFF
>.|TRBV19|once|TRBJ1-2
TGTGCCAGTAGCCTGGGGCAGGGAGGAGGCTACACCTTC
CASSLGQGGGYTF
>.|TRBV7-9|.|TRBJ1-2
TGTGCCAGCAGCTTTGAACAGTTTAACTATGGCTACACCTTC
CASSFEQFNYGYTF
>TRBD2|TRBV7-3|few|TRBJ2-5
TGTGCCAGCAGCTTCGGGACTAGCGGGGGACTAGAGACCCAGTACTTC
CASSFGTSGGLETQYF
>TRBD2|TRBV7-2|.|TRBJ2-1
TGTGCCAGCAGCCAGACTAGCGGGGCCCCCTACAATGAGCAGTTCTTC
CASSQTSGAPYNEQFF
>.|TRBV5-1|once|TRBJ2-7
TGCGCCAGCAGCGTCAGCTCGGGTTCCTACGAGCAGTACTTC
CASSVSSGSYEQYF
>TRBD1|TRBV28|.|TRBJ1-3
TGTGCCAGCAGTACATTGACCTTCAGGGGGTCGGGAAACACCATATATTTT
CASSTLTFRGSGNTIYF
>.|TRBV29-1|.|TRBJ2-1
TGCAGCGTCCCCGGGACTTACATAAACAATGAGCAGTTCTTC
CSVPGTYINNEQFF
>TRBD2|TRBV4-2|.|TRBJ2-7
TGTGCCAGCAGCCAAGTTAGCGGGTTATCCTACGAGCAGTACTTC
CASSQVSGLSYEQYF
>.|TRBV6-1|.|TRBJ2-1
TGTGCCAGCCTGAGGATCCACAATGAGCAGTTCTTC
CASLRIHNEQFF
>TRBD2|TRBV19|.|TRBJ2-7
TGTGCCAGTAGTATAGTCCCTAGCGGGGGGCCCTACGAGCAGTACTTC
CASSIVPSGGPYEQYF
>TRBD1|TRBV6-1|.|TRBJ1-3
TGTGCCGCTAGACAGGGGTTAAGCTCTGGAAACACCATATATTTT
CAARQGLSSGNTIYF
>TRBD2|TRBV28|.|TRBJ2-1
TGTGCCAGCAGTTTGGGAGGGGATGAGCAGTTCTTC
CASSLGGDEQFF
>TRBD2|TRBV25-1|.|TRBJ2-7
TGTGCCAGCAGTGAGTCGGGAGGGACCTACGAGCAGTACTTC
CASSESGGTYEQYF
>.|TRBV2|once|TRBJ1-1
TGTGCCAGCAGTGGGGTAGGGGTGAACACTGAAGCTTTCTTT
CASSGVGVNTEAFF
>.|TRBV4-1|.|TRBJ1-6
TGCGCCAGCAGCCAAGGAAAGGAGGAGCGCTTTCATAATTCACCCCTCCACTTT
CASSQGKEERFHNSPLHF
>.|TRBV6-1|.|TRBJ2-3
TGTGCCAGCTCCCCCCGCCAGGGGAGCACAGATACGCAGTATTTT
CASSPRQGSTDTQYF
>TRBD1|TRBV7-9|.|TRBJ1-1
TGTGCCAGCAGCTGGATGGGACAGGCAATTATGACTGAAGCTTTCTTT
CASSWMGQAIMTEAFF
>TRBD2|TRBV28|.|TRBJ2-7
TGTGCCAGCAGTTACGGGAGCGGGGTTATTTACGAGCAGTACTTC
CASSYGSGVIYEQYF
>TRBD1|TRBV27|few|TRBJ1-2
TGTGCCAGCAGACTCCTTGGACAGGGGGCAATCTATGGCTACACCTTC
CASRLLGQGAIYGYTF
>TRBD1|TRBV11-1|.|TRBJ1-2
TGTGCCAGCAGCACTGGGACAGCCTTCTATGGCTACACCTTC
CASSTGTAFYGYTF
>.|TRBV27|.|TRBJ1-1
TGTGCCAGCAGTTTTGGGGAAGGTTGGGGCGCTGAAGCTTTCTTT
CASSFGEGWGAEAFF
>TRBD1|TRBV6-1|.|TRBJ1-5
TGTGCCATAAAAACTGACAGGGTGACCAATCAGCCCCAGCATTTT
CAIKTDRVTNQPQHF
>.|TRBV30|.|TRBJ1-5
TGTGCCTGGGGAGGGAGCTTAGCCAATCAGCCCCAGCATTTT
CAWGGSLANQPQHF
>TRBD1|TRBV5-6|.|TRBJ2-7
TGTGCCAGCAGCACTACGGACAGGGTGGGGTCCTACGAGCAGTACTTC
CASSTTDRVGSYEQYF